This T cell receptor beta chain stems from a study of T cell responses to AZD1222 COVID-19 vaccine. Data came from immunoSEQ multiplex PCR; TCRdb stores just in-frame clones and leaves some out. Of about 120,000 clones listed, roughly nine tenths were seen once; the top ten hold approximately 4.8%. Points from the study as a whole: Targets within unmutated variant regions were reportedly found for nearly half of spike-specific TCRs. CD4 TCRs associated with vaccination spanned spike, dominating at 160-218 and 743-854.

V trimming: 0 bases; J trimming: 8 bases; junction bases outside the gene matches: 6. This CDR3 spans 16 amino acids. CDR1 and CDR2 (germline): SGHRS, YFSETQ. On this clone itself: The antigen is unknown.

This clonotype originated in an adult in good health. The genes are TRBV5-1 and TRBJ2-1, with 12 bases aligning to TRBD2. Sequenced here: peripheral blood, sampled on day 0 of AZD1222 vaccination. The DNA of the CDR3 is TGCGCCAGCAGCTTGGATACTAGCGGGGGGCGATATGAGCAGTTCTTC. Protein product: CASSLDTSGGRYEQFF.